This T cell receptor beta chain was observed in a study of shared clonotypes between healthy human individuals (dated by TCRdb to the early 2020s). For the wider study: The cohort comprised two women and a few men aged 18 to 49 years. To increase sequencing depth and limit assay-specific biases, TCR repertoire library preparation and sequencing were carried out by different laboratories using diverse techniques. For each donor, CD4 naive and CD4 memory were each given three plates, CD8 naive was given two plates, and CD8 memory was given one plate. Leukapheresis yielded between about 0.94 and 10 billion PBMCs per donor. The study deeply sequenced blood TCR repertoires of about five healthy adults to estimate repertoire size and the extent of clonotype sharing between individuals.

Remarks on this clone: The antigen it binds to is not known. Base qualities are not provided; no much larger clone lies one nucleotide away.

V and J lose 0 bases and 7 bases, and a span of 10 bases separates them. The CDR3 spans 13 residues, from the cysteine through the phenylalanine. The retained sequence is limited to the CDR3, 39 bases, with the frame set at the first base. CDR1 and CDR2 are read off the germline V gene (reference sequence) as SGHKS and YYEKEE. CD8 naive samples were CD45RO-negative cells positively selected for CCR7, giving a CD45RA+CCR7+ population that excluded TemRA cells. The donors were healthy, HIV-negative adults with no recently reported acute infections or vaccinations. Every donor was a Caucasian adult residing in Nashville, Tennessee, USA. Blood was obtained by leukapheresis, after which PBMCs were separated by Ficoll-Histopaque density gradient centrifugation and cryopreserved in liquid nitrogen vapor phase. Purity and quantity of every magnetically sorted T cell population were checked by analytical flow cytometry. Each sorted fraction had its genomic DNA isolated and then quantified by UV absorbance on a Nanodrop 2000c.

Using the deep immunoSEQ assay, TCR CDR3 regions were amplified from genomic DNA by multiplex PCR. Extracted genomic DNA from each cell subset was distributed evenly across all wells of several immunoSEQ 96-well plates, and each plate was treated as a replicate. For sorted subsets, each replicate PCR was loaded with 200 ng genomic DNA, equivalent to 30,000 or so T cell genomes. The purified libraries were quantified using a Qubit 3.0 fluorometer, sized with a Bioanalyzer 2100, and then quantified again using the KAPA Library Quantification kit. A separate single-read 150-cycle Illumina NextSeq 550 flow cell was used to sequence each immunoSEQ 96-well plate. Under the source paper's analysis protocol: The immunoSEQ output contained only junctional sequences without quality scores, so filtering could not match that applied to full-length reads. Sequences were annotated with PyIR, a Python wrapper for IgBLAST v1.9, and V/J genes and CDR3 were assigned using IMGT germline references. Reads were removed for weak V/J assignments (E-value above 1e-6), missing CDR3, stop codons, out-of-frame junctions, or ambiguous translated residues. A V3J clonotype was defined by an identical inferred V gene, J gene, and CDR3 amino acid sequence. Percentage overlap between repertoires was calculated by dividing the number of shared unique clonotypes by the size of the smaller repertoire. Richness of each repertoire was evaluated using RTK rarefaction, the Chao1 estimator, and Recon v2.1 estimates of unobserved clonotypes. For all TCRbeta clonotypes obtained by the gDNA method from a few donors, generation probabilities were computed with OLGA. As stored in TCRdb, this immuneACCESS dataset retains in-frame rearrangements with V and J assigned. A fraction of the clones does not appear; measured against another copy, unresolved V genes explain less than half of the discrepancy, and the remainder lacks a known reason. Clone size and the V and J calls come from that table; the DNA yielded D and trimming. A total of about 1,900,000 clones appear in this sample, about 95% of them only once. The ten top clones hold 1% to 1.5% of the sample.

Broader findings and caveats from the paper: Only blood was sampled, and tissue TCR repertoires likely differ from those in blood. Pairwise subsampling indicated that sequencing depth was expected to affect the degree of clonotype sharing among donors. Across four donors, approximately 4.9% of naive CD4, roughly 3.8% of naive CD8, about 2.3% of memory CD4, and over 0.35% of memory CD8 clonotypes were shared. The genetic and exposure-history diversity represented was limited by the small number of donors. Naive subsets generally had larger estimated clonotype richness than memory subsets. Even with the large sequencing depth, rarefaction of the sorted-subset datasets indicated that sequencing was incomplete. Clonotypes shared by all four sorted-subset donors showed higher generation probabilities than non-shared clonotypes.

The sequence derives from a man aged 18 to 30 in good health. The chain uses TRBV5-5 and TRBJ1-1; the D gene cannot be named for sure. Sequencing was done on a sample of naive CD8+ T cells sorted from blood. The cell subset or site label of this sample denotes: CD45RA+CCR7+. The CDR3 protein is CASSLGVEVEAFF. The bases read TGTGCCAGCAGCTTGGGGGTCGAGGTTGAAGCTTTCTTT.